These 5 T cell receptor beta chains share one sample of origin, sequenced in a study of shared clonotypes between healthy human individuals. TCRdb's table, derived via immunoSEQ multiplex PCR, lists solely in-frame clones and lacks some. This table holds 950,000 to 1,100,000 clones, 70% to 80% found once. Sequencing input: memory CD4+ T cells from PBMCs. Subset described: CD45RA-negative fraction. The receptors come from a man between 18 and 35 years old in good health. Some clones in this sample may be carry-over from other donors' samples.

This CDR3 is CSAMAGSSYEQYF. The CDR3 nucleotides are TGCAGCGCAATGGCAGGGAGCTCCTACGAGCAGTACTTC. V is TRBV29-1 and J is TRBJ2-7, with D perhaps matching TRBD1 or TRBD2 (5 bases each). The length of the CDR3 is 13 residues. V lost 7 bases to trimming and J lost 0 bases, with 13 bases between them. Germline loops: CDR1 SQVTM, CDR2 ANQGSEA.

The chain links TRBV5-6 to TRBJ1-2, with D uncertain. The V end lost 3 bases, the J end lost 8 bases, and 20 bases lay between the germline ends. The germline V gene has CDR1 SGHDT and CDR2 YYEEEE. The CDR3 is 15 amino acids. The CDR3 region has the DNA TGTGCCAGCAGCTCCCAAGGACGGGCTTGGGTGGGCTACACCTTC. It translates to CASSSQGRAWVGYTF.

The chain recombines TRBV27 with TRBJ2-7; 8 nucleotides align to TRBD2. V trimming: 6 bases; J trimming: 1 base; junction bases outside the gene matches: 5. The CDR3 is made up of 14 amino acids. Germline V gives CDR1 MNHEY, CDR2 SMNVEV (reference sequence). CDR3 bases: TGTGCCAGCAGCCCACTAGCGGCGTCCTACGAGCAGTACTTC. Amino acid sequence: CASSPLAASYEQYF.

The count of this clone is one. The rearrangement uses TRBV29-1 and TRBJ2-1, with TRBD1 identical over 8 bases. The germline gives CDR1 SQVTM, CDR2 ANQGSEA. The junction had 16 bases not matched to a gene; V was cut back by 4 bases and J by 8 bases. This CDR3 has 16 amino acids. This CDR3 reads CSVAGGTGTGVYEQFF. CDR3 sequence (DNA): TGCAGCGTTGCTGGGGGGACCGGGACAGGAGTCTATGAGCAGTTCTTC.

The chain recombines TRBV29-1 with TRBJ1-2; 11 bases agree with TRBD1. From germline, CDR1 is SQVTM and CDR2 ANQGSEA. V lost 7 bases, J lost 6 bases, and 7 bases stayed unmatched. This CDR3 region has 13 residues. CDR3 coding DNA: TGCAGCGCTGACGGACAGGGGGCAAATGGCTACACCTTC. Residues: CSADGQGANGYTF.